The next 15 T cell receptor delta chains were all read from a single sample in a study of Vδ1+ human thymocytes. No antigen is known for these receptors. The template was reverse-transcribed extracted RNA. CDR3 amplicons came from multiplex PCR with pooled V-gene forward and constant-region reverse primers. TCRdb called clones from the multiplex PCR reads again using CATT. The table records approximately 58,000 delta-chain clones, around 15% of them present only once. Study-wide points: Thymic TRG and TRD repertoires appeared highly polyclonal, with Gaussian CDR3 length distributions.

The material sequenced was Vdelta1+ gamma-delta thymocytes from the thymus. Subset noted: FACS-sorted CD3+ TCRalphabeta- TCRVdelta1+ TCRVdelta2- thymocytes. All receptors derive from a girl under two years old who had congenital heart surgery.

This clone was seen more than once but under ten times. The junction departs from germline at one end; a sequencing error may be responsible. Other nucleotide sequences from this sample produce the same CDR3. This rearrangement joins TRAV29/DV5 to TRDJ1; 8 bases map to TRDD3. The CDR3 spans 15 residues. Germline CDR1 and CDR2: NSMFDY and ISSIKDK. CDR3 in DNA: TGTGCCGCAAGCATCCACATCCTGGGGGAACATAAACTCATCTTT. Encoded protein: CAASIHILGEHKLIF.

J is TRDJ1 and V is TRDV1; the match to TRDD3 covers 8 bases. CDR1 TSWWSYY and CDR2 QGS come from the germline V gene. This CDR3 is built from 20 residues. CDR3 in amino acids: CALNHLPPLGDPRDTDKLIF. The CDR3 DNA follows: TGTGCCCTGAACCACCTACCTCCCCTGGGGGACCCTCGGGACACCGATAAACTCATCTTT.

The chain joins TRDV1 to TRDJ1; possible D gene TRDD3, 6 bases. The V and J ends lost 3 bases and 0 bases respectively, with 29 bases between them. The length of the CDR3 is 21 residues. CDR1 is TSWWSYY, CDR2 QGS, per germline. The chain's CDR3 is CALGDQPHVPPLGTYTDKLIF. DNA for the CDR3: TGTGCTCTTGGGGATCAACCCCATGTTCCTCCCCTGGGGACCTACACCGATAAACTCATCTTT.

The chain combines TRDV1 with TRDJ1, with D uncertain. The CDR3 has 14 residues. Germline V gene sequence: CDR1 TSWWSYY, CDR2 QGS. CDR3 bases: TGTGCAACGTTCCGGCGGGAGTACACCGATAAACTCATCTTT. Translation: CATFRREYTDKLIF.

This clone was seen only a few times. Other DNA sequences from this sample encode an identical CDR3 as well. This chain joins TRDV1 and TRDJ1; D not certain. From germline, CDR1 is TSWWSYY and CDR2 QGS. Deletions cut 3 bases from V and 0 bases from J, with 8 bases between. This CDR3 is 14 amino acids long. CDR3 coding DNA: TGTGCTCTTGGGGAGCCCTGTTACACCGATAAACTCATCTTT. Translation: CALGEPCYTDKLIF.

There are a few counts of this clone. V and J are TRDV1 and TRDJ1, with D perhaps matching TRDD3 (5 bases). The CDR3 covers 23 residues. V was shortened by 1 base and J by 2 bases, with 35 bases between the two germline ends. CDR1 is TSWWSYY, CDR2 QGS, per germline. The CDR3 spells CALGERELKRQWDGTGKTDKLIF. Here the CDR3 DNA reads TGTGCTCTTGGGGAACGGGAGCTTAAACGGCAATGGGACGGTACTGGCAAAACCGATAAACTCATCTTT.

There are a few counts of this clone. This chain uses TRDV1 with TRDJ1; TRDD3 aligns across 8 bases. CDR1 TSWWSYY and CDR2 QGS come from the germline V gene. The CDR3 has 23 amino acids. V lost 1 base to trimming and J lost 2 bases; unmatched junction nucleotides: 27. CDR3 amino acids: CALGEPHTTLTGGPQVNTDKLIF. Written as DNA, the CDR3 is TGTGCTCTTGGGGAACCTCATACGACCCTAACTGGGGGCCCTCAAGTAAATACCGATAAACTCATCTTT.

This clone occurred a few times. The chain joins TRDV1 to TRDJ1; perhaps TRDD3 as D (5 bases). In germline, CDR1 is TSWWSYY, CDR2 QGS. The germline V and J ends were trimmed by 6 bases and 5 bases, with 13 bases remaining between them. This CDR3 spans 13 amino acids. CDR3 sequence: CALGRVPGDKLIF. CDR3 bases: TGTGCTCTTGGCAGGGTACCTGGGGATAAACTCATCTTT.

This clone turned up a few times. The V gene is TRDV1, the J gene TRDJ1; D gene unclear. V lost 3 bases to trimming and J lost 0 bases, with 17 bases between them. CDR3 length equals 17 residues. Germline loops: CDR1 TSWWSYY, CDR2 QGS. The CDR3 DNA sequence: TGTGCTCTTGGGGATATCTCATCGCGAGCGTACACCGATAAACTCATCTTT. Amino acids: CALGDISSRAYTDKLIF.

The V call is TRDV1, the J call TRDJ1; tentatively, D is TRDD2 (6 bases). The CDR3 covers 24 residues. Trimming cost V 2 bases and J 1 base, with 38 bases left between them. The germline CDR1 and CDR2 sequences are TSWWSYY and QGS. The CDR3 DNA is TGTGCTCTTGGGGAAGATTCCCGGAGGCCTTCCACCCGACGGATTAATACAACCACCGATAAACTCATCTTT. It encodes CALGEDSRRPSTRRINTTTDKLIF.

This clone showed up just a few times. One end of the junction varies from germline; a read error may be responsible. The same CDR3 is also encoded by other DNA sequences in this sample. The V and J genes are TRDV1 and TRDJ1; TRDD3 might be the D (5 bases). The CDR3 runs to 13 residues. The V gene's germline CDR1 is TSWWSYY and CDR2 QGS. The CDR3 bases are TGCGCTCTTGGGGAACTTGACACCGATAAACTCATCTTT. Protein product: CALGELDTDKLIF.

This clone appeared a few times. The V gene is TRDV1, the J gene TRDJ1; the D gene is possibly TRDD2 (9 bases). CDR1 and CDR2 (germline): TSWWSYY, QGS. V lost 0 bases, J lost 0 bases, and 38 bases lay in between. The CDR3 totals 25 residues. The CDR3 region is CALGELWAPFLRPVLGVQYTDKLIF. DNA for the CDR3: TGTGCTCTTGGGGAACTATGGGCTCCCTTCCTACGGCCCGTACTGGGGGTTCAGTACACCGATAAACTCATCTTT.

Only a few counts were recorded for this clone. This sequence joins TRDV1 and TRDJ1; perhaps TRDD3 as D (5 bases). Trimming left V 0 bases short and J 0 bases short, with 20 bases between. This CDR3 is built from 19 residues. Germline V lookup: CDR1 TSWWSYY, CDR2 QGS. The CDR3: CALGELTYAEIADTDKLIF. CDR3 in DNA: TGTGCTCTTGGGGAACTTACATACGCGGAGATCGCGGACACCGATAAACTCATCTTT.

This clone was seen only a few times. The J gene is TRDJ1, the V gene TRDV1; the match to TRDD3 covers 9 bases. The trim removed 1 base at V and 0 bases at J, leaving 15 bases unmatched. Germline-derived CDR1 and CDR2 are TSWWSYY and QGS. CDR3 size: 20 residues. The CDR3, as DNA: TGTGCTCTTGGGGAACGAGGAAAGGGGATACGGTTCGGATACACCGATAAACTCATCTTT. It yields the protein CALGERGKGIRFGYTDKLIF.

A few counts support this clone. V gene TRDV1 combines with J gene TRDJ1, with 8 bases identical to TRDD3. J lost 0 bases, V lost 5 bases, and 38 bases had no gene match. This CDR3 is built from 26 residues. CDR1 and CDR2 from the germline V gene are TSWWSYY and QGS. The CDR3 DNA follows: TGTGCTCTTGGGAACAGACCCCCTACAGGACCGTTCTTGATTCAGTACTGGGGGTCTGACACCGATAAACTCATCTTT. It translates to CALGNRPPTGPFLIQYWGSDTDKLIF.